The 21 T cell receptor beta chains below all came from one sample that was sequenced in a study of control samples from healthy donors and cancer patients. Here immunoSEQ multiplex PCR was the method, and the copy in TCRdb shows in-frame clones only, minus some. Here the sample spans roughly 170,000 clones, about 91% being singletons. The sequenced sample consisted of blood. These TCRs come from a young woman in good health.

This rearrangement joins TRBV2 to TRBJ2-2; D is perhaps TRBD1 (5 bases). Germline CDR1 reads SNHLY; CDR2 reads FYNNEI. V lost 7 bases and J 5 bases, leaving 17 bases between the germline ends. The CDR3 extends over 15 amino acids. Written as DNA, the CDR3 is TGTGCCAGCACGCTTGAAAGGGGAAGGACCGGGGAGCTGTTTTTT. This translates into CASTLERGRTGELFF.

The sample holds a few counts of this clone. V and J are TRBV7-9 and TRBJ1-5, with D perhaps matching TRBD1 (5 bases). Germline CDR1 is SEHNR and CDR2 is FQNEAQ (reference sequence). Deletions cut 5 bases from V and 6 bases from J, with 17 bases between. The CDR3 covers 15 residues. CDR3 bases: TGTGCCAGCAGCCGCATAGGGCAGGGAGGTCAGCCCCAGCATTTT. The encoded protein is CASSRIGQGGQPQHF.

This chain links TRBV5-1 with TRBJ1-4, with D tentatively TRBD1 (6 bases). The CDR3 length is 14 residues. Trimming pared 0 bases from V and 8 bases from J, leaving 11 bases between. Germline V gene sequence: CDR1 SGHRS, CDR2 YFSETQ. For the CDR3, the DNA is TGCGCCAGCAGCTTGGCAGGGGAGAGAGAAAAACTGTTTTTT. As protein: CASSLAGEREKLFF.

This clone was observed a few times. CDR3 residues: CASSYSRDRGNEKLFF. CDR3 coding DNA: TGTGCCAGCAGTTACTCGAGGGACAGGGGGAATGAAAAACTGTTTTTT. The chain recombines TRBV6-5 with TRBJ1-4, with 11 bases matching TRBD1. Germline loops: CDR1 MNHEY, CDR2 SVGAGI. CDR3 length: 16 amino acids. J gave up 5 bases and V 0 bases, and 2 bases lay outside the gene matches.

The chain has TRBV30 and TRBJ1-3, with 8 bases lining up with TRBD1. This CDR3 spans 15 amino acids. Germline trimming cut 1 base from V and 3 bases from J; bases unmatched to any gene: 5. The germline V gene encodes CDR1 GTSNPN and CDR2 SVGIG (reference sequence). The CDR3 sequence is CAWSAGGAGGNTIYF. The CDR3 DNA reads as TGTGCCTGGAGTGCAGGGGGCGCTGGTGGAAACACCATATATTTT.

The chain is built from TRBV18 and TRBJ1-5; D is undetermined. Germline V gives CDR1 KGHSH, CDR2 LQKENI. This CDR3 has 14 amino acids. Trimming cost V 2 bases and J 2 bases, with 7 bases left between them. The CDR3 is CASSPDIGNQPQHF. The CDR3, as DNA: TGTGCCAGCTCACCAGACATAGGCAATCAGCCCCAGCATTTT.

The chain carries TRBV6-4 and TRBJ2-7; TRBD2 is a possible D gene (6 bases). Looked up from germline, CDR1 is MRHNA and CDR2 is SNTAGT. The V and J ends lost 4 bases and 0 bases respectively, with 19 bases between them. This CDR3 has 17 amino acids. CDR3 nucleotides: TGTGCCAGCAGTGGTGCGGGGCGGCTATTATTCTCCTACGAGCAGTACGTC. This gives the protein CASSGAGRLLFSYEQYV.

The table lists this clone with a few counts. The chain has TRBV2 and TRBJ1-1; D gene ambiguous. Germline V gene sequence: CDR1 SNHLY, CDR2 FYNNEI. Deletions cut 4 bases from V and 4 bases from J, with 13 bases between. The CDR3 has 14 amino acids. CDR3: CASSAKGDATEAFF. Written as DNA, the CDR3 is TGTGCCAGCAGTGCTAAGGGAGACGCCACTGAAGCTTTCTTT.

The chain joins TRBV12-3 or TRBV12-4 to TRBJ1-1; tentatively, D is TRBD1 (6 bases). The CDR3 is 12 residues long. The V end lost 6 bases, the J end lost 5 bases, and 10 bases lay between the germline ends. CDR3 sequence reads: CASSTGSTEAFF. The CDR3 nucleotides read TGTGCCAGCAGCACAGGGTCTACTGAAGCTTTCTTT.

This chain links TRBV19 with TRBJ2-1, with 8 bases fitting TRBD2. Germline assignment: CDR1 LNHDA and CDR2 SQIVND (reference sequence). V gave up 0 bases and J gave up 15 bases; unmatched junction bases: 13. The CDR3 is 15 amino acids. The CDR3 nucleotides are TGTGCCAGTAGTATAGATCAAGGAGCGGGGGCCAGTTCGTTCTTC. Translation gives CASSIDQGAGASSFF.

The chain employs TRBV25-1 and TRBJ1-5; no clear D gene. Germline CDR1 MGHDK, CDR2 SYGVNS. This CDR3 has 14 residues. V lost 4 bases to trimming and J lost 0 bases, with 7 bases between them. The CDR3: CASSGDYSNQPQHF. For the CDR3, the DNA is TGTGCCAGCAGTGGAGATTATAGCAATCAGCCCCAGCATTTT.

In DNA form, the CDR3 reads TGTGCCAGCAGCTTAGCGCGATACGCGGGAGTGATTTATACGCAGTATTTT. This gives the protein CASSLARYAGVIYTQYF. V usage is TRBV7-9 and J usage is TRBJ2-3, with TRBD2 identical over 7 bases. Germline V CDR1 and CDR2: SEHNR, FQNEAQ (reference sequence). The CDR3 extends over 17 amino acids. The V and J ends lost 0 bases and 7 bases, in that order; junction bases with no gene match: 13. The whole variable domain, filled in from reference TRBV7-9 and TRBJ2-3, reads DTGVSQNPRHKITKRGQNVTFRCDPISEHNRLYWYRQTLGQGPEFLTYFQNEAQLEKSRLLSDRFSAERPKGSFSTLEIQRTEQGDSAMYLCASSLARYAGVIYTQYFGPGTRLTVL.

V is TRBV5-6 and J is TRBJ1-1; D not certain. V was cut by 4 bases and J by 11 bases, with 15 bases left in between. The CDR3 runs 12 residues. Germline V CDR1 and CDR2: SGHDT, YYEEEE. This chain's CDR3 is CASSLENGKAFF. The CDR3 bases are TGTGCCAGCAGCCTGGAGAATGGGAAGGCTTTCTTT.

The chain employs TRBV5-1 and TRBJ2-3, with 9 positions matching TRBD1. CDR1 and CDR2 (germline): SGHRS, YFSETQ. There are 13 residues in the CDR3. V dropped 3 bases and J dropped 6; count of bases not matched to a gene: 2. The CDR3 sequence is CASSWTGADTQYF. DNA for the CDR3: TGCGCCAGCAGCTGGACAGGGGCGGATACGCAGTATTTT.

V is TRBV14 and J is TRBJ2-1; TRBD1 is a possible D gene (6 bases). There are 16 residues in the CDR3. V was clipped by 3 bases and J by 6 bases, with 18 bases between them. CDR1 is SGHDN, CDR2 FVKESK, per germline. CDR3 loop: CASSHRTGSGINEQFF. CDR3 coding DNA: TGTGCCAGCAGCCACCGAACAGGGAGTGGCATCAATGAGCAGTTCTTC. Complete variable domain (other parts from reference TRBV14 and TRBJ2-1): EAGVTQFPSHSVIEKGQTVTLRCDPISGHDNLYWYRRVMGKEIKFLLHFVKESKQDESGMPNNRFLAERTGGTYSTLKVQPAELEDSGVYFCASSHRTGSGINEQFFGPGTRLTVL.

The chain carries TRBV7-6 and TRBJ2-2, with a possible D match to TRBD2 (5 bases). Trimming cost V 1 base and J 1 base, with 10 bases left between them. The CDR3 runs to 16 residues. Germline V gene data show CDR1 as SGHVS and CDR2 as FNYEAQ. The CDR3 coding sequence is TGTGCCAGCAGCTTAGTTCCGGGGAGGAACACCGGGGAGCTGTTTTTT. It specifies CASSLVPGRNTGELFF.

The chain carries TRBV20-1 and TRBJ2-1; D is unresolved. The CDR3 contains 11 residues. Germline-derived CDR1 and CDR2 are DFQATT and SNEGSKA (reference sequence). Trimming left V 1 base short and J 10 bases short, with 8 bases between. Here the CDR3 reads CSARGTEEQFF. CDR3 DNA: TGCAGTGCTAGAGGGACGGAGGAGCAGTTCTTC.

This rearrangement joins TRBV27 to TRBJ1-6; the D gene is possibly TRBD1 (6 bases). CDR1 MNHEY and CDR2 SMNVEV come from the germline V gene (reference sequence). The CDR3 runs to 15 residues. V lost 0 bases to trimming and J lost 10 bases, with 13 bases between them. CDR3 loop: CASSLSARGGSPLHF. In DNA form, the CDR3 reads TGTGCCAGCAGTTTATCCGCCAGAGGGGGGTCACCCCTCCACTTT.

In its sample, this clone was seen once. The chain links TRBV19 to TRBJ1-5; D is unclear. Trimming stripped 3 bases from V and 1 base from J, with 7 bases between. CDR3 length: 14 residues. Germline-derived CDR1 and CDR2 are LNHDA and SQIVND (reference sequence). CDR3 sequence reads: CASSIGQSNQPQHF. CDR3 DNA: TGTGCCAGTAGTATCGGCCAGAGCAATCAGCCCCAGCATTTT.

The V gene is TRBV18, the J gene TRBJ2-1, with 7 bases that match TRBD2. Per the germline V gene, CDR1 is KGHSH and CDR2 is LQKENI. The CDR3 sequence is 14 residues long. V gave up 2 bases and J gave up 8 bases; unmatched junction bases: 6. CDR3 nucleotides: TGTGCCAGCTCACCATGGGAGAGCGGGGATGAGCAGTTCTTC. This sequence encodes CASSPWESGDEQFF.

The rearrangement joins TRBV3-1 (or the pseudogene TRBV3-2) to TRBJ2-2; D remains unclear. Germline V gene data show CDR1 as LGHDT and CDR2 as YNNKEL (reference sequence). The CDR3 consists of 11 residues. The V and J ends lost 2 bases and 6 bases respectively, with 1 base between them. The CDR3 spells CASSQPGELFF. The CDR3 nucleotides are TGTGCCAGCAGCCAACCCGGGGAGCTGTTTTTT.